The next 22 T cell receptor beta chains were all read from a single sample in a study of identical twins. TCRdb recomputed calls from the 5' RACE reads with MiXCR, one row per CDR3 protein. The sample consists of around 470,000 distinct CDR3 sequences, 12% to 15% of them appearing once. These sequences were also reported in another study, on yellow fever vaccine responses in identical twins.

Source material: CD4+ T cells sorted from blood. The receptors were gathered from a woman younger than 30 in good health.

The chain recombines TRBV3-1 with TRBJ2-7, with TRBD2 matching over 15 bases. CDR3 size: 16 residues. Germline values: CDR1 LGHDT, CDR2 YNNKEL (reference sequence). The V segment lost 1 base and the J segment 9 bases; nucleotides outside the gene matches: 7. CDR3: CASSQGSGTSGRLQYF. The CDR3 DNA reads TGTGCCAGCAGCCAAGGATCGGGGACTAGCGGGAGGTTGCAGTACTTC.

CDR3 residues: CAIRGGGPGANVLTF. CDR3 nucleotides: TGTGCCATCCGAGGGGGGGGCCCCGGGGCCAACGTCCTGACTTTC. The V call is TRBV7-6, the J call TRBJ2-6; the D gene is possibly TRBD2 (7 bases). Germline V gives CDR1 SGHVS, CDR2 FNYEAQ. Trimming took off 10 bases at V and 4 bases at J, with 17 bases between the two ends. The CDR3 is 15 residues long.

This clonotype was seen a few times. This chain joins TRBV6-1 and TRBJ2-5; 11 nucleotides agree with TRBD2. The CDR3 consists of 17 residues. Germline V lookup: CDR1 MNHNS, CDR2 SASEGT. V dropped 6 bases and J dropped 4; count of bases not matched to a gene: 13. CDR3 in amino acids: CASSNFPGLAVGETQYF. CDR3 sequence (DNA): TGTGCCAGCAGCAATTTCCCGGGACTAGCGGTGGGAGAGACCCAGTACTTC.

This clonotype was seen only a few times. J is TRBJ2-2 and V is TRBV7-9, with D tentatively TRBD1 or TRBD2 (5 bases each). Trimming took 5 bases from V and 3 from J, leaving 19 bases between them. The CDR3 runs 17 residues. Germline CDR1 is SEHNR and CDR2 is FQNEAQ (reference sequence). The CDR3 bases are TGTGCCAGCAGCCCGACGGGACCGCTGGGGGACACCGGGGAGCTGTTTTTT. It codes for CASSPTGPLGDTGELFF.

Only a few counts were recorded for this clonotype. This chain uses TRBV30 with TRBJ2-5; D remains ambiguous. There are 12 residues in the CDR3. From germline, CDR1 is GTSNPN and CDR2 SVGIG (reference sequence). V was shortened by 1 base and J by 2 bases, with 5 bases between the two germline ends. The DNA of the CDR3 is TGTGCCTGGAGTGGCCCACAAGAGACCCAGTACTTC. This translates into CAWSGPQETQYF.

The chain couples TRBV6-7 to TRBJ2-7; a possible D gene is TRBD2 (5 bases). TRBV6-7 is marked as an open reading frame, function uncertain. Trimming pared 4 bases from V and 0 bases from J, leaving 16 bases between. This CDR3 is built from 16 residues. CDR3 loop: CASSFKDLSSSYEQYF. CDR3 sequence (DNA): TGTGCCAGCAGTTTCAAGGACTTATCAAGCTCCTACGAGCAGTACTTC.

This clonotype was seen only a few times. V usage is TRBV4-1 and J usage is TRBJ2-7, with 10 nucleotides matching TRBD1. Looked up from germline, CDR1 is MGHRA and CDR2 is YSYEKL. This CDR3 has 17 amino acids. Trimming took 1 base from V and 6 from J; bases not matched to a gene: 12. CDR3 sequence reads: CASSQVRDRGPKGEQYF. CDR3 DNA sequence: TGCGCCAGCAGCCAAGTGAGGGACAGGGGCCCTAAAGGCGAGCAGTACTTC.

The V call is TRBV15, the J call TRBJ2-1; perhaps TRBD2 as D (5 bases). The germline CDR1 and CDR2 sequences are LNHNV and YYDKDF (reference sequence). V gave up 5 bases and J gave up 0 bases, with 11 bases separating them. The CDR3 totals 15 residues. The CDR3 here is CATSGGASSYNEQFF. Here the CDR3 DNA reads TGTGCCACCAGCGGAGGAGCGAGCTCCTACAATGAGCAGTTCTTC. Full variable domain (outside the CDR3, taken from reference TRBV15 and TRBJ2-1): DAMVIQNPRYQVTQFGKPVTLSCSQTLNHNVMYWYQQKSSQAPKLLFHYYDKDFNNEADTPDNFQSRRPNTSFCFLDIRSPGLGDTAMYLCATSGGASSYNEQFFGPGTRLTVL.

The rearrangement uses TRBV20-1 and TRBJ2-5; D is possibly TRBD2 (5 bases). V was trimmed by 2 bases and J by 5 bases, leaving 18 bases between them. In germline, CDR1 is DFQATT, CDR2 SNEGSKA (reference sequence). This CDR3 contains 15 residues. The CDR3 DNA sequence: TGCAGTGCTAGACTCGGGCGGGTTAGATCGGAGACCCAGTACTTC. Its protein product is CSARLGRVRSETQYF.

This clonotype was seen at least ten times. This sequence joins TRBV7-9 and TRBJ1-5; D unclear. Germline values: CDR1 SEHNR, CDR2 FQNEAQ (reference sequence). CDR3 length: 14 amino acids. Trimming took 5 bases from V and 4 from J, leaving 12 bases between them. CDR3 DNA: TGTGCCAGCAGCCCCCCCGGCGGGAATCAGCCCCAGCATTTT. Residues: CASSPPGGNQPQHF. Filled out from reference TRBV7-9 and TRBJ1-5, the complete variable domain reads DTGVSQNPRHKITKRGQNVTFRCDPISEHNRLYWYRQTLGQGPEFLTYFQNEAQLEKSRLLSDRFSAERPKGSFSTLEIQRTEQGDSAMYLCASSPPGGNQPQHFGDGTRLSIL.

This clonotype has only a few counts. The CDR3 DNA is TGTGCCAGCAGCTTAGCGGTAGGGGGCATTTTGTACGAGCAGTACTTC. Protein: CASSLAVGGILYEQYF. V and J are TRBV7-2 and TRBJ2-7; TRBD1 matches at 7 bases. Per the germline V gene, CDR1 is SGHTA and CDR2 is FQGNSA. The CDR3 contains 16 residues. V was clipped by 0 bases and J by 4 bases; unmatched bases: 9.

This chain joins TRBV6-2 or TRBV6-3 and TRBJ2-1; 9 positions match TRBD2. V lost 0 bases and J lost 4; bases outside the gene matches: 7. CDR1 is MNHEY, CDR2 SVGEGT, per germline. The CDR3 totals 17 residues. CDR3 in DNA: TGTGCCAGCAGTTACTCCCCGACTAGCGGTCTTTACAATGAGCAGTTCTTC. Protein: CASSYSPTSGLYNEQFF.

This clonotype showed up just a few times. The gene calls are TRBV28 and TRBJ1-3, with D perhaps TRBD1 (6 bases). From germline, CDR1 is MDHEN and CDR2 SYDVKM. The length of the CDR3 is 12 residues. Trimming removed 10 bases from V and 1 base from J, with 8 bases in between. The CDR3: CAIRGSGNTIYF. DNA for the CDR3: TGTGCCATCAGGGGATCTGGAAACACCATATATTTT.

V and J are TRBV18 and TRBJ2-3, with D perhaps TRBD1 or TRBD2 (7 bases each). The CDR3 sequence is 15 residues long. The V gene's germline CDR1 is KGHSH and CDR2 LQKENI. V was trimmed by 1 base and J by 5 bases, leaving 13 bases between them. The CDR3 is CASSPLQGGQDTQYF. CDR3 nucleotides: TGTGCCAGCTCACCACTGCAGGGGGGGCAAGATACGCAGTATTTT.

There are a few counts of this clonotype. The chain has TRBV5-1 and TRBJ1-6, with D unresolved. Germline-derived CDR1 and CDR2 are SGHRS and YFSETQ. V lost 1 base and J lost 3, with 8 bases in between. This CDR3 contains 15 residues. CDR3: CASSLRTDYNSPLHF. The DNA for the CDR3 is TGCGCCAGCAGCTTGCGAACAGACTATAATTCACCCCTCCACTTT.

There are a few counts of this clonotype. The chain uses TRBV20-1 and TRBJ2-7; TRBD2 might be the D (6 bases). Trimming shortened V by 0 bases and J by 2 bases, and 11 bases separated the two germline ends. The CDR3 is 14 amino acids. Per the germline V gene, CDR1 is DFQATT and CDR2 is SNEGSKA (reference sequence). CDR3 DNA sequence: TGCAGTGCTAGAGATCTATGGGGGGCCTACGAGCAGTACTTC. Protein sequence: CSARDLWGAYEQYF.

This clonotype has more than one count but fewer than ten. This chain joins TRBV9 and TRBJ2-1; TRBD1 aligns across 8 bases. V dropped 2 bases and J dropped 6; count of bases not matched to a gene: 7. The germline CDR1 and CDR2 sequences are SGDLS and YYNGEE. This CDR3 has 15 residues. This CDR3 reads CASSVGQGTGNEQFF. The CDR3 DNA is TGTGCCAGCAGCGTCGGACAGGGAACAGGCAATGAGCAGTTCTTC.

The V and J genes are TRBV29-1 and TRBJ2-3; the D is unclear. Germline V gives CDR1 SQVTM, CDR2 ANQGSEA. CDR3 length equals 12 residues. The germline V and J ends were trimmed by 5 bases and 1 base, with 7 bases remaining between them. The CDR3, as DNA: TGCAGCGTTATCACCGGCACAGATACGCAGTATTTT. This codes for CSVITGTDTQYF.

This rearrangement joins TRBV29-1 to TRBJ2-2; 12 nucleotides match TRBD2. Germline values: CDR1 SQVTM, CDR2 ANQGSEA. The CDR3 has 13 residues. Trimming took 7 bases from V and 7 from J; bases not matched to a gene: 4. As DNA, the CDR3 is TGCAGCGCTAGACTAGCGGGAGACGGGGAGCTGTTTTTT. It codes for CSARLAGDGELFF.

This clonotype was seen ten or more times. The chain employs TRBV15 and TRBJ2-5; a weak D match, TRBD2 (7 bases). V was cut by 0 bases and J by 3 bases, with 14 bases left in between. This CDR3 is built from 16 residues. Germline-derived CDR1 and CDR2 are LNHNV and YYDKDF (reference sequence). The chain's CDR3 is CATSREALGGEETQYF. CDR3 sequence (DNA): TGTGCCACCAGCAGAGAGGCTTTAGGGGGGGAAGAGACCCAGTACTTC.

In this sample, this clonotype turned up many times. DNA of the CDR3: TGTGCCAGCACCTGGGACAGGGGGCTATACGAGCAGTACTTC. Translated: CASTWDRGLYEQYF. This chain uses TRBV12-3 or TRBV12-4 with TRBJ2-7; TRBD1 matches 12 bases. This CDR3 has 14 amino acids. The J segment lost 4 bases and the V segment lost 7 bases, leaving 5 bases of the junction unmatched.

The chain uses TRBV7-2 and TRBJ2-7, with 9 bases identical to TRBD1. V was pared by 1 base and J by 4 bases, with 8 bases of the junction left unmatched. The CDR3 runs to 16 residues. Looked up from germline, CDR1 is SGHTA and CDR2 is FQGNSA. CDR3 region: CASSLDPGTGTYEQYF. The DNA of the CDR3 is TGTGCCAGCAGCTTAGATCCCGGGACAGGGACTTACGAGCAGTACTTC.